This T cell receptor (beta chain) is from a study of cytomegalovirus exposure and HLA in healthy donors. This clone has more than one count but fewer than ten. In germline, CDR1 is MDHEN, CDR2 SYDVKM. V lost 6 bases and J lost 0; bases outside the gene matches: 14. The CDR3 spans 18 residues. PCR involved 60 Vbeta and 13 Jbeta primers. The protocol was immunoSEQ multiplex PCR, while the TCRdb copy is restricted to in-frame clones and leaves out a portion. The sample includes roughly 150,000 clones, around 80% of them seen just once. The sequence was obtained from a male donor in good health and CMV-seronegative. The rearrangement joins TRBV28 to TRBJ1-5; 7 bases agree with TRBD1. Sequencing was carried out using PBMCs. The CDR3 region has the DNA TGTGCCAGCAGCCACGGGACAGAAGGGGGCATTAGCAATCAGCCCCAGCATTTT. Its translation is CASSHGTEGGISNQPQHF.